The T cell receptor beta chain described here comes from a study of CD8 T cells in Susac syndrome. RNA amounts of roughly 0.45 to 1 ug underwent reverse transcription with random hexamers. Amplification of TCR beta CDR3 by immunoSEQ multiplex PCR spanned 54 Vbeta and 13 Jbeta. TCRdb re-called the immunoSEQ multiplex PCR reads with MiXCR, one entry per CDR3 protein. The top ten hold about 0.095% of the sample, which has 150,000 to 200,000 distinct CDR3 sequences, approximately 93% seen once. Germline V gives CDR1 SEHNR, CDR2 FQNEAQ (reference sequence). This CDR3 contains 15 residues. V was pared by 5 bases and J by 4 bases, with 7 bases of the junction left unmatched. Sequencing of TCR beta was undertaken in CD8+ and CD4+ T cells derived from blood.

The chain has TRBV7-9 and TRBJ1-3; 8 nucleotides match TRBD1. The sample comprised CD4+ T cells from PBMCs. The sequence derives from a human donor with multiple sclerosis. The CDR3 region is CASSKGQGRGNTIYF. In nucleotides, the CDR3 is TGTGCCAGCAGCAAAGGACAGGGAAGAGGAAACACCATATATTTT. Variable domain in full (rest from reference TRBV7-9 and TRBJ1-3): DTGVSQNPRHKITKRGQNVTFRCDPISEHNRLYWYRQTLGQGPEFLTYFQNEAQLEKSRLLSDRFSAERPKGSFSTLEIQRTEQGDSAMYLCASSKGQGRGNTIYFGEGSWLTVV.